What follows are 22 T cell receptor beta chains derived from one specimen sequenced in a study of patients and donors after allogeneic stem cell transplantation. TCRdb analysed the RT-PCR reads with MiXCR anew, one entry per CDR3 protein. The sample has about a million distinct CDR3 sequences; under 20% are singletons. The sample was blood, either unsorted or a sorted T cell fraction (not recorded which). These receptors were collected from a human donor who was either an allogeneic HSCT recipient or a stem cell or donor lymphocyte infusion donor (not recorded which). It is not recorded whose cells these are; they may come from a transplant donor.

The chain recombines TRBV12-3 or TRBV12-4 with TRBJ1-5; D unresolved. V lost 3 bases, J lost 3 bases, and 9 bases lay in between. The CDR3 length is 14 residues. The DNA for the CDR3 is TGTGCCAGCAGTTTCGCCCCTCTCAATCAGCCCCAGCATTTT. Translated, it gives CASSFAPLNQPQHF.

This clonotype appeared a few times. V usage is TRBV20-1 and J usage is TRBJ2-7, with 10 bases that match TRBD1. Germline assignment: CDR1 DFQATT and CDR2 SNEGSKA (reference sequence). The V and J ends lost 0 bases and 7 bases, in that order; junction bases with no gene match: 9. This CDR3 has 15 residues. The CDR3 coding sequence is TGCAGTGCTAGAGAGGGGACAGGGGACGGGAGGGAGCAGTACTTC. It translates to CSAREGTGDGREQYF.

This chain joins TRBV6-1 and TRBJ1-5, with TRBD1 matching over 7 bases. J lost 0 bases, V lost 5 bases, and 7 bases had no gene match. CDR1 is MNHNS, CDR2 SASEGT, per germline. The CDR3 extends over 16 amino acids. The CDR3 DNA reads as TGTGCCAGCAGTCGAGGACAGGCCCATAGCAATCAGCCCCAGCATTTT. As protein: CASSRGQAHSNQPQHF.

This clonotype has ten or more counts. The CDR3 here is CSVERRSTQYF. The CDR3 nucleotides are TGCAGCGTTGAAAGACGGAGCACCCAGTACTTC. This chain uses TRBV29-1 with TRBJ2-5; D is unresolved. The CDR3 runs to 11 residues. Germline loops: CDR1 SQVTM, CDR2 ANQGSEA. V was cut by 2 bases and J by 8 bases, with 9 bases left in between.

The chain has TRBV10-2 and TRBJ2-1; D possibly corresponds to TRBD2 (6 bases). V gave up 9 bases and J gave up 3 bases, with 15 bases separating them. Germline-derived CDR1 and CDR2 are WSHSY and SAAADI. This CDR3 has 14 residues. The CDR3 spells CASKVERVYNEQFF. CDR3 nucleotides: TGCGCCAGTAAGGTAGAGCGGGTCTACAATGAGCAGTTCTTC.

The CDR3 sequence is CASSGGGKAYSNQPQHF. Written as DNA, the CDR3 is TGTGCCAGCAGTGGCGGGGGAAAAGCTTATAGCAATCAGCCCCAGCATTTT. The chain employs TRBV12-3 or TRBV12-4 and TRBJ1-5, with D possibly matching TRBD1 (5 bases). V was trimmed by 5 bases and J by 0 bases, leaving 17 bases between them. The CDR3 has 17 amino acids.

The chain joins TRBV20-1 to TRBJ2-7, with TRBD2 as a possible D gene (5 bases). Germline V gene lookup returns CDR1 DFQATT and CDR2 SNEGSKA (reference sequence). The CDR3 length is 14 residues. V was shortened by 5 bases and J by 1 base, with 15 bases between the two germline ends. The CDR3 spells CSAVKRRTSYEQYF. For the CDR3, the DNA is TGCAGTGCTGTTAAGCGGCGGACTTCCTACGAGCAGTACTTC.

The chain has TRBV7-9 and TRBJ1-1; D gene unclear. Germline V gives CDR1 SEHNR, CDR2 FQNEAQ (reference sequence). The CDR3 has 13 amino acids. V dropped 5 bases and J dropped 6 bases, with 13 bases sitting between them. DNA of the CDR3: TGTGCCAGCAGCCATCCGGGGATGGCTGAAGCTTTCTTT. This codes for CASSHPGMAEAFF.

This clonotype was picked up a small number of times. The rearrangement links TRBV11-2 to TRBJ2-3; weak D call: TRBD2 (6 bases). CDR1 and CDR2 (germline): SGHAT, FQNNGV. V lost 0 bases and J 1 base, leaving 17 bases between the germline ends. The CDR3 has 18 amino acids. In DNA, the CDR3 is TGTGCCAGCAGCTTAGACGCGGGGAAAAGCGCAGGCACAGATACGCAGTATTTT. Translation gives CASSLDAGKSAGTDTQYF.

J is TRBJ2-3 and V is TRBV12-3 or TRBV12-4, with TRBD1 matching 8 bases. Trimming took 3 bases from V and 2 from J; bases not matched to a gene: 13. The CDR3 runs 18 residues. CDR3 bases: TGTGCCAGCAGTTTGGCCCAAACAGGGGGGCCTCCCACAGATACGCAGTATTTT. Translation gives CASSLAQTGGPPTDTQYF.

This clonotype was recorded a few times. V gene TRBV19 combines with J gene TRBJ2-1, with TRBD2 identical over 10 bases. Germline V gives CDR1 LNHDA, CDR2 SQIVND (reference sequence). CDR3 length equals 14 residues. Trimming took 4 bases from V and 4 from J; bases not matched to a gene: 1. CDR3 sequence (DNA): TGTGCCAGTAGTAAGGGACTAGCGTACAATGAGCAGTTCTTC. Protein sequence: CASSKGLAYNEQFF. The whole variable domain, remainder taken from reference TRBV19 and TRBJ2-1, is DGGITQSPKYLFRKEGQNVTLSCEQNLNHDAMYWYRQDPGQGLRLIYYSQIVNDFQKGDIAEGYSVSREKKESFPLTVTSAQKNPTAFYLCASSKGLAYNEQFFGPGTRLTVL.

The sample holds many counts of this clonotype. A junction boundary mismatches the germline segment, possibly from a read error. This chain connects TRBV6-2 or TRBV6-3 to TRBJ2-3, with D tentatively TRBD2 (5 bases). CDR3 length: 13 residues. The germline V gene has CDR1 MNHEY and CDR2 SVGEGT. The CDR3 nucleotides are TGCGCCAGCGGCTCCGGGGGCACAGATACGCAGTATTTT. Translated, it gives CASGSGGTDTQYF.

This clonotype was detected only a few times. V gene TRBV7-9 combines with J gene TRBJ1-5; a possible D gene is TRBD1 (6 bases). CDR1 and CDR2 from the germline V gene are SEHNR and FQNEAQ (reference sequence). This CDR3 has 17 residues. With 4 bases removed from V and 4 bases from J, the gap between germline ends came to 20 bases. The CDR3 is CASSSRDTTERNQPQHF. CDR3 DNA: TGTGCCAGCAGCTCACGGGACACCACTGAACGAAATCAGCCCCAGCATTTT.

There are a few counts of this clonotype. The chain recombines TRBV6-1 with TRBJ1-5; D not resolved. There are 13 residues in the CDR3. V was cut by 5 bases and J by 4 bases, with 9 bases left in between. Germline V gene lookup returns CDR1 MNHNS and CDR2 SASEGT. The CDR3 loop is CASSIGWNQPQHF. The CDR3 region has the DNA TGTGCCAGCAGTATTGGGTGGAATCAGCCCCAGCATTTT.

This clonotype was observed a handful of times. This sequence joins TRBV11-3 and TRBJ1-1; D unclear. This CDR3 comprises 14 residues. V lost 4 bases and J lost 3, with 12 bases in between. Germline CDR1 is SGHNT and CDR2 is YENEEA. The CDR3 DNA reads TGTGCCAGCAGCTCCGGCCAGCGGGACACTGAAGCTTTCTTT. It translates to CASSSGQRDTEAFF.

This clonotype was picked up one time. The rearrangement uses TRBV25-1 and TRBJ1-1, with 7 nucleotides matching TRBD1. V lost 4 bases and J lost 4; bases outside the gene matches: 6. Germline CDR1 reads MGHDK; CDR2 reads SYGVNS. The CDR3 is made up of 14 amino acids. The CDR3 coding sequence is TGTGCCAGCAGTGGACAGGGTTCGGTCACTGAAGCTTTCTTT. Amino acids: CASSGQGSVTEAFF. Supplemented by reference TRBV25-1 and TRBJ1-1, the full variable domain reads EADIYQTPRYLVIGTGKKITLECSQTMGHDKMYWYQQDPGMELHLIHYSYGVNSTEKGDLSSESTVSRIRTEHFPLTLESARPSHTSQYLCASSGQGSVTEAFFGQGTRLTVV.

The rearrangement uses TRBV25-1 and TRBJ2-1, with TRBD2 matching over 8 bases. V shed 3 bases, J shed 6 bases, and the junction held 13 bases outside the gene matches. This CDR3 spans 17 amino acids. The V gene's germline CDR1 is MGHDK and CDR2 SYGVNS. The CDR3 protein is CASSDSRGLETANEQFF. The CDR3 bases are TGTGCCAGCAGTGACTCCCGGGGACTAGAGACCGCCAATGAGCAGTTCTTC.

The genes are TRBV27 and TRBJ2-7; D is uncertain. This CDR3 region has 10 residues. CDR1 is MNHEY, CDR2 SMNVEV, per germline (reference sequence). The V gene lost 8 bases and the J gene lost 9 bases, with 11 bases spanning the gap. DNA of the CDR3: TGTGCCAGCGGCCCGTTCTCGCAGTACTTC. It encodes CASGPFSQYF.

This clonotype has a handful of counts. The chain uses TRBV7-8 and TRBJ2-7, with D possibly matching TRBD2 (6 bases). The germline gives CDR1 SGHVS, CDR2 FQNEAQ. V was trimmed by 2 bases and J by 7 bases, leaving 12 bases between them. The CDR3 has 13 residues. CDR3 loop: CASSLYGRGEQYF. The CDR3 DNA reads TGTGCCAGCAGCTTATACGGGAGAGGGGAGCAGTACTTC. The full variable domain, with the rest looked up from reference TRBV7-8 and TRBJ2-7, is GAGVSQSPRYKVAKRGQDVALRCDPISGHVSLFWYQQALGQGPEFLTYFQNEAQLDKSGLPSDRFFAERPEGSVSTLKIQRTQQEDSAVYLCASSLYGRGEQYFGPGTRLTVT.

The chain uses TRBV7-8 and TRBJ2-7; D is unresolved. V lost 5 bases and J 5 bases, leaving 10 bases between the germline ends. The CDR3 consists of 12 residues. Germline V gene sequence: CDR1 SGHVS, CDR2 FQNEAQ. The CDR3 reads CASSTTPNEQYF. As DNA, the CDR3 is TGTGCCAGCAGCACGACCCCGAACGAGCAGTACTTC.

A note on this clonotype: The junction departs from germline at one end; a sequencing error may be responsible. The V gene is TRBV5-1, the J gene TRBJ2-3; a possible D gene is TRBD2 (5 bases). CDR1 and CDR2 (germline): SGHRS, YFSETQ. The length of the CDR3 is 14 residues. CDR3 region: CASSLEGNTDTQYF. The CDR3 DNA is TGTGCCAGCAGCTTAGAGGGAAACACAGATACGCAGTATTTT.

This clonotype was recorded at least ten times. The CDR3 spells CATRDSNTGELFF. The CDR3 nucleotides read TGTGCCACCCGGGACAGTAACACCGGGGAGCTGTTTTTT. The V and J genes are TRBV24-1 and TRBJ2-2; TRBD1 aligns across 7 bases. Germline CDR1 is KGHDR and CDR2 is SFDVKD. The CDR3 spans 13 residues. V lost 9 bases and J lost 2; bases outside the gene matches: 2.